This T cell receptor beta chain was found in a study of response to subunit inactivated influenza vaccine. Study-level results: Authors suggested few new T cells are recruited by each seasonal influenza vaccination.

Germline trimming cut 6 bases from V and 7 bases from J; bases unmatched to any gene: 11. The CDR3 contains 14 residues. TCRdb called the RT-PCR reads again in MiXCR, with one record for every CDR3 protein. The sample lists approximately 200,000 distinct CDR3 sequences; over 13% were seen once. The sample holds a few counts of this clonotype. Its matching antigen is unknown. The specimen comprised CD8+ T cells sorted from PBMCs, sampled 4 to 6 days after vaccination. The chain recombines TRBV12-3 or TRBV12-4 with TRBJ2-5; 7 nucleotides align to TRBD2. The TCR originated in a man between 50 and 59 years old who received an inactivated influenza vaccine. CDR3 loop: CASRGKTSDGTQYF. DNA for the CDR3: TGTGCCAGCAGGGGGAAAACTAGCGATGGGACCCAGTACTTC.